This record looks at one T cell receptor beta chain sequence and its context. These data come from a study of blood T cell repertoires in COVID-19. Study in general: T cells, B-cell-depleted T cells, or PBMCs supplied cDNA or gDNA.

Profiling relied on immunoSEQ multiplex PCR, and the TCRdb table lists in-frame clones only, not all of them. The sample holds some 340,000 clones, roughly nine tenths seen once. The TCR was taken from a woman younger than 45 who had been exposed to COVID-19. Sequenced: PBMCs or T cells enriched from blood (not recorded which).

The CDR3 nucleotides are TGTGCCAGCATCCAAGGTCCGGCGGGGGGGCTAGATACGCAGTATTTT. Its translation: CASIQGPAGGLDTQYF. The chain has TRBV5-5 and TRBJ2-3; 9 positions match TRBD2. V lost 6 bases to trimming and J lost 5 bases; unmatched junction nucleotides: 13. This CDR3 is built from 16 residues. Looked up from germline, CDR1 is SGHKS and CDR2 is YYEKEE (reference sequence).